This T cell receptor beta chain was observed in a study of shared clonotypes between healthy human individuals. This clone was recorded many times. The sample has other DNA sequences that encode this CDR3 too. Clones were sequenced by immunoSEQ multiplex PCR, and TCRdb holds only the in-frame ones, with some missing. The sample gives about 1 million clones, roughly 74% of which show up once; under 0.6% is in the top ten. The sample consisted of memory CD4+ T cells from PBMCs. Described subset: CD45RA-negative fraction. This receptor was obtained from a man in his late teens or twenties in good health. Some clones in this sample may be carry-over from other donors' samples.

The CDR3 is CASSSSGTGNTIYF. DNA for the CDR3: TGCGCCAGCAGCTCCTCGGGTACTGGAAACACCATATATTTT. The rearrangement joins TRBV5-1 to TRBJ1-3; D is unclear. Deletions cut 3 bases from V and 2 bases from J, with 9 bases between. Germline V CDR1 and CDR2: SGHRS, YFSETQ. The CDR3 spans 14 residues.